This TCR beta chain emerged from a study of cytomegalovirus exposure and HLA in healthy donors. Germline-derived CDR1 and CDR2 are GTSNPN and SVGIG (reference sequence). The CDR3 contains 17 residues. V dropped 5 bases and J dropped 8 bases, with 30 bases sitting between them. Notes on the study in general: Reported results showed that the classifier diagnosed cytomegalovirus status with high specificity and sensitivity.

Participants comprised healthy donors of bone marrow. For this clone: As yet, its antigen is unknown.

13 Jbeta primers and 60 Vbeta primers were used for the PCR. Generated by immunoSEQ multiplex PCR, the TCRdb table keeps only in-frame clones and is missing some. The table records 150,000 to 200,000 clones, about three quarters of them present only once. The sequence came from a man aged 50 to 60 in good health and CMV-seropositive. What was sequenced was PBMCs. The chain carries TRBV30 and TRBJ1-2; D perhaps matches TRBD1 (5 bases). CDR3 in DNA: TGTGCCTGGTTCCCCGGCGACCGACCGAGGGGAGGCATAGGCTACACCTTC. Its translation: CAWFPGDRPRGGIGYTF.